The 2 T cell receptor beta chains given below trace back to one sample, sequenced in a study of cytomegalovirus exposure and HLA in healthy donors. The PCR ran on 60 Vbeta and 13 Jbeta primers. Only in-frame clones appear in the TCRdb table, and some are missing; sequencing was by immunoSEQ multiplex PCR. The sample lists 200,000 to 250,000 clones; roughly 80% were seen once. The sequenced sample consisted of PBMCs. Receptor source: a middle-aged man in good health and CMV-seronegative.

This clone showed up just once. The chain carries TRBV5-6 and TRBJ2-7, with TRBD1 matching 7 bases. The junction had 11 bases not matched to a gene; V was cut back by 1 base and J by 4 bases. The CDR3 runs 16 residues. Germline lookup yields CDR1 SGHDT and CDR2 YYEEEE. The CDR3 spells CASSLSIGTAFYEQYF. CDR3 sequence (DNA): TGTGCCAGCAGCTTGTCAATTGGGACAGCCTTTTACGAGCAGTACTTC.

DNA for the CDR3: TGTGCCAGTCGGCGGGAAGCCGCTAACTATGGCTACACCTTC. The encoded protein is CASRREAANYGYTF. The rearrangement links TRBV19 to TRBJ1-2; D remains unclear. The ends were cut back, 8 bases at V and 0 bases at J, with 13 bases in the middle. The CDR3 is 14 amino acids. CDR1 and CDR2 from the germline V gene are LNHDA and SQIVND (reference sequence).